Listed below are T cell receptor beta chains from one sample, sequenced in a study. Using its own MiXCR run on the RT-PCR reads, TCRdb lists one record per CDR3 protein. Of approximately 720,000 distinct CDR3 sequences listed, 12% to 15% were seen once; the top ten hold 3% to 4.5%. The sequenced material came from memory CD4+ T cells from blood. The receptors come from a female donor in good health, serving as a healthy control. Both conserved end residues are trimmed from each CDR3. The order of the fields is V gene, J gene, CDR3 protein.

TRBV9,TRBJ2-3,ASSVGFSGGLTQY
TRBV30,TRBJ1-5,AWNRDTDQPQH
TRBV7-3,TRBJ2-1,ASSLDSSYNEQF
TRBV6-2/TRBV6-3,TRBJ1-5,ASSNHPGAEVVQPQH
TRBV20-1,TRBJ2-5,SAPWTSGPQETQY
TRBV9,TRBJ1-3,ASSPHDLTSGNTIY
TRBV20-1,TRBJ2-3,SATPVTDTQY
TRBV18,TRBJ2-2,ASSRYTGTSGTGELF
TRBV12-3/TRBV12-4,TRBJ1-2,ASSLSQNWRYT
TRBV20-1,TRBJ2-1,SASLLASYNEQF
TRBV10-3,TRBJ2-4,AISPSKNIQY
TRBV29-1,TRBJ2-7,SVRQGPTQY
TRBV6-6,TRBJ1-2,ASRLQSNYGYT
TRBV7-2,TRBJ1-1,ASSLGGEITEAF
TRBV9,TRBJ2-1,ASSVEGRGRSYNEQF
TRBV7-8,TRBJ2-7,ASSSTRRTGTYEQY
TRBV27,TRBJ1-4,ASSLSALQGEAEKLF
TRBV27,TRBJ1-4,ASSSQSGGHEKLF
TRBV5-1,TRBJ1-1,ASRTNPLNTEAF
TRBV27,TRBJ1-2,ASSFRTSYGYT
TRBV12-3/TRBV12-4,TRBJ2-2,ASSQRNTGELF
TRBV28,TRBJ2-7,ASSQVRQGVREQY
TRBV20-1,TRBJ2-3,SAGTSISTDTQY
TRBV12-3/TRBV12-4,TRBJ2-7,ASSPTIEKGYERY
TRBV20-1,TRBJ2-7,SAQKGNYEQY
TRBV4-2,TRBJ2-5,ASSQWGETQY
TRBV6-6,TRBJ1-2,ASSPHDRDNYGYT
TRBV20-1,TRBJ2-3,SARTAMLGTDTQY
TRBV28,TRBJ2-1,ASSPTRYGYEQF
TRBV28,TRBJ1-1,ASRRVGLMNTEAF
TRBV7-2,TRBJ2-3,ASSNGQITDTQY
TRBV7-2,TRBJ2-7,ASSPQPDTSYEQY
TRBV15,TRBJ2-5,ATSRVLGGETQY
TRBV28,TRBJ1-1,ASSLGGRGGDTEAF
TRBV4-1,TRBJ2-5,ASSQEEGQTQY
TRBV20-1,TRBJ2-7,SARDADRGRPEQY
TRBV10-3,TRBJ2-5,AIRDRRETQY
TRBV28,TRBJ2-6,ASSLGGAGANVLT
TRBV6-6,TRBJ1-2,ASSYDRVRGYT
TRBV4-1,TRBJ2-1,ASSPGQGSQF
TRBV29-1,TRBJ1-6,SARHGTSDSPLH
TRBV3-1,TRBJ2-3,ASSQDLLSTDTQY
TRBV6-5,TRBJ1-5,ASSYRELGQPQH
TRBV20-1,TRBJ2-7,SAADKGQVGGY
TRBV29-1,TRBJ2-3,SVRTAADTQY
TRBV29-1,TRBJ1-2,SVEGRVDGYT
TRBV29-1,TRBJ2-1,SVGGTSGYNEQF
TRBV10-3,TRBJ2-1,AISGPSGQSYNEQF
TRBV6-1,TRBJ2-3,ASRGLAGADTQY
TRBV5-6,TRBJ2-3,ASSPDQDTQY